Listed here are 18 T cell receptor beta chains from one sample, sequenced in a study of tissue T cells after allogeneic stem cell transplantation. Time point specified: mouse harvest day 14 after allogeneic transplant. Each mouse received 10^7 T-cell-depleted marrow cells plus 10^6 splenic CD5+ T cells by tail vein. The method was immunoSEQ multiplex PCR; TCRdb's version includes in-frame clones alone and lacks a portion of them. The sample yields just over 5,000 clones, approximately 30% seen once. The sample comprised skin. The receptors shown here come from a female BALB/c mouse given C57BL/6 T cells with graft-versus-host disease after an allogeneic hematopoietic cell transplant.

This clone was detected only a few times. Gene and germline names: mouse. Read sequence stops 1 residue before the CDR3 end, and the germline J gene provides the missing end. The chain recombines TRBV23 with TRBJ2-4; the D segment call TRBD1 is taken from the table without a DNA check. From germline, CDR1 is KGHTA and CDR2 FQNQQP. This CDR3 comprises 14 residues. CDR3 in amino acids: CSSSLTGGQNTLYF. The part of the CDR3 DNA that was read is TGCTCCAGCAGTCTCACAGGGGGCCAAAACACCTTGTAC.

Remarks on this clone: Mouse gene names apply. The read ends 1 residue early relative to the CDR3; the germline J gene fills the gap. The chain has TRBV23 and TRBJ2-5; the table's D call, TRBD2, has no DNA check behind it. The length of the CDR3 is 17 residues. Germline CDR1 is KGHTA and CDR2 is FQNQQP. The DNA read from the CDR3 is TGCTCCAGCAGTCAGACAGGCTGGGGGTTAAGCCAAGACACCCAGTAC. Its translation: CSSSQTGWGLSQDTQY. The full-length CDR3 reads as CSSSQTGWGLSQDTQYF. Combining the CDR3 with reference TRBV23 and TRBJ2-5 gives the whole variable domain DAAVTQKPRYLIKMKGQEAEMKCIPEKGHTAVFWYQQKQSKELKFLIYFQNQQPLDQIDMVKERFSAVCPSSSLCSLGIRTCEAEDSALYLCSSSQTGWGLSQDTQYFGPGTRLLVL.

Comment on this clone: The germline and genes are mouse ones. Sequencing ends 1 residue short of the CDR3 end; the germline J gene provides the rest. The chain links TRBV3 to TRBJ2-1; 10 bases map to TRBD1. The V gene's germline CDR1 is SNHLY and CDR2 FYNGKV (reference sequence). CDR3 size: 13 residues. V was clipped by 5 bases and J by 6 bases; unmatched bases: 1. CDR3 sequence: CASSRDRGAEQFF. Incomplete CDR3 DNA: TGTGCCAGCAGCCGGGACAGGGGTGCTGAGCAGTTC.

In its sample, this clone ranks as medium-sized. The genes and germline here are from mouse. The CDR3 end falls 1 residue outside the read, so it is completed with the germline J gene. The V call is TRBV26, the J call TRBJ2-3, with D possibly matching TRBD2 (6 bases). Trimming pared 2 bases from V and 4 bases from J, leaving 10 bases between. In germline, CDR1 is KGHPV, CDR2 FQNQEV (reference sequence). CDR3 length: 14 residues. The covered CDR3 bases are TGTGCCAGCAGTCTGCCTGGGGATACAGAAACGCTGTAT. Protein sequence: CASSLPGDTETLY. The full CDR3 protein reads CASSLPGDTETLYF.

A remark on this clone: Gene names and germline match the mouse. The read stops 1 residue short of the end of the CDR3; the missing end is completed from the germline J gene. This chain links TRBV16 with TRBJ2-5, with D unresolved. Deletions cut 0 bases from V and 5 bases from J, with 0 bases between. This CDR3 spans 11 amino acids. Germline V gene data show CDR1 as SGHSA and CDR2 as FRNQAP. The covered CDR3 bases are TGTGCAAGCAGCTTAGAAGACACCCAGTAC. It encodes CASSLEDTQY. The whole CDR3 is CASSLEDTQYF.

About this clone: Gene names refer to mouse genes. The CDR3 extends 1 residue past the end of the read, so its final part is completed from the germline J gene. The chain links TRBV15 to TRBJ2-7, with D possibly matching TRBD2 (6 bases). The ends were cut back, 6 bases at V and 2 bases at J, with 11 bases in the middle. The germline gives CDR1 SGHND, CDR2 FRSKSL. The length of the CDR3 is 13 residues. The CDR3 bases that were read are TGTGCCAGCAGGCTGGGGCAAACCTATGAACAGTAC. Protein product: CASRLGQTYEQY. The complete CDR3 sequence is CASRLGQTYEQYF.

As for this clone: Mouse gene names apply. CDR3 amino acids: CASSHLWGNQNTLYF. The part of the CDR3 DNA that was read is TGTGCCAGCAGCCATCTCTGGGGGAATCAAAACACCTTGTAC. The chain combines TRBV2 with TRBJ2-4, with 7 bases that match TRBD2. The read ends 1 residue shy of where the CDR3 ends; the end is completed using the germline J gene. V shed 3 bases, J shed 2 bases, and the junction held 5 bases outside the gene matches. The CDR3 is 15 amino acids. Germline-derived CDR1 and CDR2 are LGHNA and YSYQKL.

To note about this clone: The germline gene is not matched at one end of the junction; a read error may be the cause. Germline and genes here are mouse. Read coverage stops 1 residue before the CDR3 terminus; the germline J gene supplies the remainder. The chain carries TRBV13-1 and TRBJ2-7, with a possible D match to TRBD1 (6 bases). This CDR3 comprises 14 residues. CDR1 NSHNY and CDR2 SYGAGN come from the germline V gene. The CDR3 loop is CARSDARGSYQQYF. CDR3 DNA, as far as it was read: TGTGCCCGCAGTGATGCCAGGGGCTCCTATCAACAGTAC.

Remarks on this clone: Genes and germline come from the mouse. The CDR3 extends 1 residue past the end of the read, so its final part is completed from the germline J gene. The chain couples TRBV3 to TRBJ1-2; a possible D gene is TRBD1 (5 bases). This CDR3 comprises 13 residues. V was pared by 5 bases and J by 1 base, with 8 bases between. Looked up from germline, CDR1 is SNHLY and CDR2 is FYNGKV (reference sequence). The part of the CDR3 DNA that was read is TGTGCCAGCAGCCCCGACAGAAACTCCGACTACACC. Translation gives CASSPDRNSDYT. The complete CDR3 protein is CASSPDRNSDYTF.

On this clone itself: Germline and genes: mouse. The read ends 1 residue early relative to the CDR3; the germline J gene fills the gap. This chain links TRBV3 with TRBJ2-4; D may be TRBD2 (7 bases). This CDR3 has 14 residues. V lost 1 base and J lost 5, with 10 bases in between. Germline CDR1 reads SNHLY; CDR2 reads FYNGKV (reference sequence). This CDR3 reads CASSLGGARNTLYF. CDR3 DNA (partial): TGTGCCAGCAGCTTAGGGGGGGCGCGAAACACCTTGTAC.

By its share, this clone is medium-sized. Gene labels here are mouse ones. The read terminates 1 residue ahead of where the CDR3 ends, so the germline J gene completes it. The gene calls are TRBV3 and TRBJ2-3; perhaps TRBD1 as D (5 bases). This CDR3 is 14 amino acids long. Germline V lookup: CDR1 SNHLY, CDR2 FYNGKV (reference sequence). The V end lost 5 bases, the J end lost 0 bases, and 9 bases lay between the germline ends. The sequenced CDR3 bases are TGTGCCAGCAGCCTCCAGGGTAGTGCAGAAACGCTGTAT. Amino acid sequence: CASSLQGSAETLY. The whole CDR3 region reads CASSLQGSAETLYF.

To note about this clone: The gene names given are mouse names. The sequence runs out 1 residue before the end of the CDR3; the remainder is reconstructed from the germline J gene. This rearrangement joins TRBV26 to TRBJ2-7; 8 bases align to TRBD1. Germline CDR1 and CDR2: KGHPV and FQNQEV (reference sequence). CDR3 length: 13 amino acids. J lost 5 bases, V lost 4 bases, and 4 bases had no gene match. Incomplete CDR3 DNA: TGTGCCAGCAGTCCCCTACAGGGGGATGAACAGTAC. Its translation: CASSPLQGDEQY. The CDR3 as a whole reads CASSPLQGDEQYF.

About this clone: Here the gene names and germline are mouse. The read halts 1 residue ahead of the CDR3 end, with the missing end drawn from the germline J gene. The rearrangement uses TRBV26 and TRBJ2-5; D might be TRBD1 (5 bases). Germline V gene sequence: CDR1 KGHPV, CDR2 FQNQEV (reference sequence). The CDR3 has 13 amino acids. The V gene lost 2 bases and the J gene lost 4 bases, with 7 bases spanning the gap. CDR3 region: CASSLGQEDTQYF. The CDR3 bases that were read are TGTGCCAGCAGTCTGGGACAAGAAGACACCCAGTAC.

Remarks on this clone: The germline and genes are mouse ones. The CDR3 is CASSHRQNSYEQYF. CDR3 DNA (partial): TGTGCCAGCAGCCACAGACAGAACTCCTATGAACAGTAC. The chain uses TRBV3 and TRBJ2-7; TRBD1 is a possible D gene (5 bases). Read sequence stops 1 residue before the CDR3 end, and the germline J gene provides the missing end. The germline CDR1 and CDR2 sequences are SNHLY and FYNGKV (reference sequence). Trimming removed 5 bases at V and 0 bases at J, with 11 bases between. CDR3 length: 14 amino acids. The entire variable domain, with the rest obtained from reference TRBV3 and TRBJ2-7, is as follows: GPKVLQIPSHQIIDMGQMVTLNCDPVSNHLYFYWYKQILGQQMEFLVNFYNGKVMEKSKLFKDQFSVERPDGSYFTLKIQPTALEDSAVYFCASSHRQNSYEQYFGPGTRLTVL.

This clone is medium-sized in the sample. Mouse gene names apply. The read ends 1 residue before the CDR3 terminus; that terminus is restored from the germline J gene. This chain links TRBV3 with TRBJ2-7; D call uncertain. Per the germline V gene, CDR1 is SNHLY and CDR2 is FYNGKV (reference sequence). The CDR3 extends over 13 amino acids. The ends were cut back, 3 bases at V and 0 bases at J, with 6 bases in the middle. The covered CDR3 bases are TGTGCCAGCAGCTTGCAGGACTCCTATGAACAGTAC. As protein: CASSLQDSYEQY. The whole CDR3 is CASSLQDSYEQYF.

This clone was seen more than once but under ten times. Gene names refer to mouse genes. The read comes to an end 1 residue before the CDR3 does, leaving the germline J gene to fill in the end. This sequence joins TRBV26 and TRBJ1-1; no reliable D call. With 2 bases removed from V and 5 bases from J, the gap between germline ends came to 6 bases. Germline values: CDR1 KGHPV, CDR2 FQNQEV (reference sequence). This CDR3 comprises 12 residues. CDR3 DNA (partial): TGTGCCAGCAGTCTGGGCCAAACAGAAGTCTTC. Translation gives CASSLGQTEVF. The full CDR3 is CASSLGQTEVFF.

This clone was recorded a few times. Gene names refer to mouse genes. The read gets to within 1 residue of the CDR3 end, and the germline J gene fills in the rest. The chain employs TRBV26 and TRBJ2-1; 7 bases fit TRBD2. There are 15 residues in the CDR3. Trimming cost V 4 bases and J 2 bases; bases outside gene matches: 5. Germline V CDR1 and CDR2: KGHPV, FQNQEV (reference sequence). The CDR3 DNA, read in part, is TGTGCCAGCAGTCCCCGACTGGGCCACTATGCTGAGCAGTTC. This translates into CASSPRLGHYAEQF. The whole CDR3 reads CASSPRLGHYAEQFF.

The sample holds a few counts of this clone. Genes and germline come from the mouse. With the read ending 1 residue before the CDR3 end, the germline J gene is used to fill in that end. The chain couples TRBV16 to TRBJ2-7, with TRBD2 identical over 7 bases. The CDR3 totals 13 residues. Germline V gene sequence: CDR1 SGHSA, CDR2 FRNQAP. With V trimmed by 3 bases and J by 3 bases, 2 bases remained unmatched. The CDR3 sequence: CASSFVGGYEQYF. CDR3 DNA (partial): TGTGCAAGCAGCTTTGTGGGGGGCTATGAACAGTAC.